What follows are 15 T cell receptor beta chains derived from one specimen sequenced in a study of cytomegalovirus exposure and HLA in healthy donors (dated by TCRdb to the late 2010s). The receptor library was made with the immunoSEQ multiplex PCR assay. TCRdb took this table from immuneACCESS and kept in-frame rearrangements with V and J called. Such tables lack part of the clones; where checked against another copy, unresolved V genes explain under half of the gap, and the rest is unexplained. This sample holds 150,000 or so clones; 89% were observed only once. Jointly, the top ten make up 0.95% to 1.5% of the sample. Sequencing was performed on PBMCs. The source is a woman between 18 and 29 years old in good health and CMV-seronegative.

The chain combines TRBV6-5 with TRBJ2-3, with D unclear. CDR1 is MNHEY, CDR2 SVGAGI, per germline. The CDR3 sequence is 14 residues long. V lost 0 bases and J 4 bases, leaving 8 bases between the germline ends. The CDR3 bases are TGTGCCAGCAGTTACTCGATGAGCGCAGATACGCAGTATTTT. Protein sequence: CASSYSMSADTQYF.

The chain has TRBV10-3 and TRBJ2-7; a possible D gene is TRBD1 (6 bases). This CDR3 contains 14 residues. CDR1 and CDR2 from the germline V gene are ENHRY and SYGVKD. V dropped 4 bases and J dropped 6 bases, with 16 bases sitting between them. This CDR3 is CAISGGTRESEQYF. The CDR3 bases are TGTGCCATCAGTGGTGGGACAAGGGAGTCCGAGCAGTACTTC.

The CDR3 reads CASSVVYSADYYEQYF. The CDR3 DNA reads TGTGCCAGCAGCGTAGTTTATAGCGCGGATTACTACGAGCAGTACTTC. The V and J genes are TRBV9 and TRBJ2-7; a possible D gene is TRBD2 (5 bases). Germline CDR1 SGDLS, CDR2 YYNGEE. Trimming stripped 0 bases from V and 3 bases from J, with 16 bases between. The CDR3 has 16 amino acids.

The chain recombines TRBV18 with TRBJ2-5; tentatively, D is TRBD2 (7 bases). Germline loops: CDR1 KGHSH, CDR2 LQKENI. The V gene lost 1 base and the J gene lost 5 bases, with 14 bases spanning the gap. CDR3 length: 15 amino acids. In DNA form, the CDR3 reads TGTGCCAGCTCACCACTGGGGGGGGCGGATGAGACCCAGTACTTC. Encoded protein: CASSPLGGADETQYF.

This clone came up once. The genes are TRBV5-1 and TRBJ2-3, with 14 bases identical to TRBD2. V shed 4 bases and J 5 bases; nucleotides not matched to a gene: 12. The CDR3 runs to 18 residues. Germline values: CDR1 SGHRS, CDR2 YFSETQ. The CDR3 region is CASSDGTSGGRSGDTQYF. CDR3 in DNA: TGCGCCAGCAGCGACGGGACTAGCGGGGGACGATCTGGAGATACGCAGTATTTT. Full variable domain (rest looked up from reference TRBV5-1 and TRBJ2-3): KAGVTQTPRYLIKTRGQQVTLSCSPISGHRSVSWYQQTPGQGLQFLFEYFSETQRNKGNFPGRFSGRQFSNSRSEMNVSTLELGDSALYLCASSDGTSGGRSGDTQYFGPGTRLTVL.

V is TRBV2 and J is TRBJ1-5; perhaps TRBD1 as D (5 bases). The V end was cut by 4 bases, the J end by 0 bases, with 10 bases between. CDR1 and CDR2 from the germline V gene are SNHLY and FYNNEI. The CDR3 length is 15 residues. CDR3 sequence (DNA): TGTGCCAGCAGTGTGGAGGGGCATAGCAATCAGCCCCAGCATTTT. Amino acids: CASSVEGHSNQPQHF.

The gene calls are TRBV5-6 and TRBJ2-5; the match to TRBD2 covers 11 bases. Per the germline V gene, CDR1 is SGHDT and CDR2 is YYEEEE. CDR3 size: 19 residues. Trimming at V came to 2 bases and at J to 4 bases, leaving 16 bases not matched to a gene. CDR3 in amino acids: CASSFVVWPSGGLGETQYF. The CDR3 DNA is TGTGCCAGCAGCTTTGTTGTTTGGCCTAGCGGGGGGTTAGGAGAGACCCAGTACTTC. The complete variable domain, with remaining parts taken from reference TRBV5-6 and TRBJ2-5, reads DAGVTQSPTHLIKTRGQQVTLRCSPKSGHDTVSWYQQALGQGPQFIFQYYEEEERQRGNFPDRFSGHQFPNYSSELNVNALLLGDSALYLCASSFVVWPSGGLGETQYFGPGTRLLVL.

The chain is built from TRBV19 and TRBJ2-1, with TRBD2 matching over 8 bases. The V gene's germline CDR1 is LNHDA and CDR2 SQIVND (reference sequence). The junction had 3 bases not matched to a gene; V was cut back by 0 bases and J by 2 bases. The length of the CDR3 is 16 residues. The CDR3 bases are TGTGCCAGTAGTATAGATCGAGCGGGGGCCTACAATGAGCAGTTCTTC. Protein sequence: CASSIDRAGAYNEQFF.

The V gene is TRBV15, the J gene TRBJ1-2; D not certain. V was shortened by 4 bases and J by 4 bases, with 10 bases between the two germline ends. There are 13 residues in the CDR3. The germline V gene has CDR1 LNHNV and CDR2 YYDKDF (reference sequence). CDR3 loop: CATSTHSGYGYTF. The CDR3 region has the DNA TGTGCCACCAGCACCCACTCTGGCTATGGCTACACCTTC.

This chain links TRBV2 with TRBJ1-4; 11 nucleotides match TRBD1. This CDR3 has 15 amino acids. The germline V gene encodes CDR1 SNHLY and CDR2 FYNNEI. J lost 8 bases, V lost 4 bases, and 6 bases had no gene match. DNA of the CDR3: TGTGCCAGCAGTGGGACAGGGGGCTTCTTGGAAAAACTGTTTTTT. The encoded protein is CASSGTGGFLEKLFF. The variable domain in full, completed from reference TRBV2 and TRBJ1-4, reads EPEVTQTPSHQVTQMGQEVILRCVPISNHLYFYWYRQILGQKVEFLVSFYNNEISEKSEIFDDQFSVERPDGSNFTLKIRSTKLEDSAMYFCASSGTGGFLEKLFFGSGTQLSVL.

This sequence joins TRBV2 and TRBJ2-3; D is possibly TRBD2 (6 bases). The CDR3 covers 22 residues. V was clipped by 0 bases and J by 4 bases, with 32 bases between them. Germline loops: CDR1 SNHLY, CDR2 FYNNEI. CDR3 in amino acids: CASSEALRRGSHLGSVSDTQYF. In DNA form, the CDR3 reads TGTGCCAGCAGTGAAGCGCTTAGGCGGGGAAGTCACTTAGGATCGGTTTCAGATACGCAGTATTTT.

CDR3 in amino acids: CASSRGLAGPTDTQYF. CDR3 in DNA: TGTGCCAGCAGCAGGGGACTAGCGGGGCCCACAGATACGCAGTATTTT. This chain connects TRBV7-8 to TRBJ2-3, with 13 positions matching TRBD2. Germline V gene data show CDR1 as SGHVS and CDR2 as FQNEAQ. The junction had 4 bases not matched to a gene; V was cut back by 5 bases and J by 2 bases. This CDR3 comprises 16 residues.

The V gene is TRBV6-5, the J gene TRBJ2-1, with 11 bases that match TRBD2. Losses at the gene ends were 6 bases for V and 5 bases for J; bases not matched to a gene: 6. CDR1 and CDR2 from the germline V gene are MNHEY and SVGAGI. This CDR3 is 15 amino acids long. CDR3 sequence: CASRRIAGGDNEQFF. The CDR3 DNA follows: TGTGCCAGCAGACGTATAGCGGGGGGGGACAATGAGCAGTTCTTC.

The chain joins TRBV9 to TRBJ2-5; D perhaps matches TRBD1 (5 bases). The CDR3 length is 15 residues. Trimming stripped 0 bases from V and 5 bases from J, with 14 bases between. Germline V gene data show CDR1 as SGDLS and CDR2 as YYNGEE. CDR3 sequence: CASSVGTGRDETQYF. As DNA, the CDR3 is TGTGCCAGCAGCGTAGGAACCGGCAGGGATGAGACCCAGTACTTC.

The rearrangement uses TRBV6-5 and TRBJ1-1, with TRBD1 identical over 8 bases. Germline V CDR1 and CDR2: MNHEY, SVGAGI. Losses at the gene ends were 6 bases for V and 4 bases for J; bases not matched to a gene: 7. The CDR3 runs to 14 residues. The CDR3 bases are TGTGCCAGCAGCCGGACAGGGAAAGGCACTGAAGCTTTCTTT. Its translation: CASSRTGKGTEAFF.